These 20 T cell receptor beta chains were sequenced from one sample in a study of T cell responses to AZD1222 COVID-19 vaccine. Using immunoSEQ multiplex PCR, the repertoire was profiled, and TCRdb retains in-frame clones only, with some absent. The data hold over 100,000 clones, with about nine tenths observed a single time. The sequences come from peripheral blood, collected on day 0 of AZD1222 vaccination. These TCRs come from an adult in good health.

This rearrangement joins TRBV5-4 to TRBJ2-7, with TRBD2 matching 12 bases. The CDR3 has 16 amino acids. The V gene's germline CDR1 is SGHNT and CDR2 YYREEE (reference sequence). The J segment lost 3 bases and the V segment lost 7 bases, leaving 11 bases of the junction unmatched. DNA of the CDR3: TGTGCCAGCGCTATGGGAGGGGGACTAGCGGGCTACGAGCAGTACTTC. This translates into CASAMGGGLAGYEQYF.

This clone was seen once. The chain carries TRBV5-6 and TRBJ2-7, with D tentatively TRBD1 (5 bases). Germline lookup yields CDR1 SGHDT and CDR2 YYEEEE. V was clipped by 2 bases and J by 6 bases, with 15 bases between them. CDR3 length: 14 amino acids. In DNA form, the CDR3 reads TGTGCCAGCAGCTTCAGGGAAGGAATTGGCGAGCAGTACTTC. It encodes CASSFREGIGEQYF.

The chain couples TRBV5-1 to TRBJ2-1; no clear D gene. The CDR3 has 12 residues. V lost 4 bases and J 7 bases, leaving 9 bases between the germline ends. Germline V CDR1 and CDR2: SGHRS, YFSETQ. Here the CDR3 DNA reads TGCGCCAGCAGCCCCCTATGGAATGAGCAGTTCTTC. This codes for CASSPLWNEQFF.

The chain is built from TRBV19 and TRBJ2-3; D is perhaps TRBD1 or TRBD2 (6 bases each). Trimming shortened V by 5 bases and J by 7 bases, and 25 bases separated the two germline ends. The germline gives CDR1 LNHDA, CDR2 SQIVND (reference sequence). The CDR3 loop spans 17 amino acids. CDR3 sequence reads: CASSPPGRGQQGNTQYF. DNA of the CDR3: TGTGCCAGTAGTCCCCCCGGCCGGGGGCAACAGGGAAATACGCAGTATTTT.

This rearrangement joins TRBV29-1 to TRBJ2-7; 12 positions agree with TRBD2. Germline assignment: CDR1 SQVTM and CDR2 ANQGSEA. The J segment lost 4 bases and the V segment lost 6 bases, leaving 7 bases of the junction unmatched. The CDR3 is 14 amino acids. CDR3 loop: CSVHMTSGGYEQYF. The DNA of the CDR3 is TGCAGCGTCCATATGACTAGCGGGGGATACGAGCAGTACTTC.

V usage is TRBV5-1 and J usage is TRBJ1-5, with TRBD1 as a possible D gene (5 bases). Looked up from germline, CDR1 is SGHRS and CDR2 is YFSETQ. The CDR3 covers 15 residues. Trimming shortened V by 3 bases and J by 6 bases, and 16 bases separated the two germline ends. CDR3 nucleotides: TGCGCCAGCAGCTCCGGGTCGGGGGAACCTCAGCCCCAGCATTTT. Translated: CASSSGSGEPQPQHF.

This chain joins TRBV28 and TRBJ1-1, with D perhaps matching TRBD1 (6 bases). Trimming took off 5 bases at V and 1 base at J, with 14 bases between the two ends. CDR1 and CDR2 (germline): MDHEN, SYDVKM. This CDR3 spans 15 amino acids. CDR3 sequence (DNA): TGTGCCAGCAGTCAATCAGGGGACGGGAACACTGAAGCTTTCTTT. Translated, it gives CASSQSGDGNTEAFF.

The J gene is TRBJ2-7, the V gene TRBV7-9; D is perhaps TRBD1 (6 bases). Germline assignment: CDR1 SEHNR and CDR2 FQNEAQ (reference sequence). CDR3 length equals 14 residues. Trimming took off 8 bases at V and 3 bases at J, with 17 bases between the two ends. CDR3 DNA sequence: TGTGCCAGCGGTCCAGGGCAGGGGATCTACGAGCAGTACTTC. Its translation is CASGPGQGIYEQYF.

The chain carries TRBV9 and TRBJ1-6; no reliable D call. Germline-derived CDR1 and CDR2 are SGDLS and YYNGEE. This CDR3 has 14 residues. The V gene lost 0 bases and the J gene lost 6 bases, with 7 bases spanning the gap. CDR3 sequence reads: CASSVVALNSPLHF. Written as DNA, the CDR3 is TGTGCCAGCAGCGTAGTAGCCCTTAATTCACCCCTCCACTTT.

The rearrangement uses TRBV9 and TRBJ2-5, with 11 bases that match TRBD1. The CDR3 spans 15 residues. Germline loops: CDR1 SGDLS, CDR2 YYNGEE. Trimming cost V 0 bases and J 2 bases; bases outside gene matches: 0. CDR3 in DNA: TGTGCCAGCAGCGTAGGGGACAGGGGGCAAGAGACCCAGTACTTC. Protein product: CASSVGDRGQETQYF.

The chain recombines TRBV10-3 with TRBJ1-2; D not certain. The CDR3 sequence is 14 residues long. V lost 4 bases, J lost 3 bases, and 12 bases lay in between. Germline-derived CDR1 and CDR2 are ENHRY and SYGVKD. CDR3 protein: CAISAAGNHYGYTF. The DNA of the CDR3 is TGTGCCATCAGTGCCGCCGGGAACCACTATGGCTACACCTTC.

The chain combines TRBV7-8 with TRBJ2-7; D gene ambiguous. Germline V gives CDR1 SGHVS, CDR2 FQNEAQ. This CDR3 is built from 17 residues. V lost 4 bases and J 6 bases, leaving 25 bases between the germline ends. The DNA of the CDR3 is TGTGCCAGCAGCTCCCAACCCGGACGCCTTAGCCACCTCGAGCAGTACTTC. This encodes CASSSQPGRLSHLEQYF.

This clone was observed a few times. This chain joins TRBV6-2 or TRBV6-3 and TRBJ2-3; possibly TRBD2 for D (5 bases). Trimming stripped 5 bases from V and 2 bases from J, with 20 bases between. This CDR3 has 17 amino acids. Germline CDR1 is MNHEY and CDR2 is SVGEGT. DNA for the CDR3: TGTGCCAGCAGTATATCCTCGGGCGGGCTTGCCACAGATACGCAGTATTTT. Encoded protein: CASSISSGGLATDTQYF.

CDR3 loop: CASSQLTGRYEQYF. The CDR3 bases are TGCGCCAGCAGCCAACTCACAGGCAGGTACGAGCAGTACTTC. The chain employs TRBV4-3 and TRBJ2-7; D may be TRBD1 (5 bases). Per the germline V gene, CDR1 is LGHNA and CDR2 is YSLEER. This CDR3 contains 14 residues. Trimming pared 2 bases from V and 4 bases from J, leaving 12 bases between.

The genes are TRBV3-1 (or the pseudogene TRBV3-2) and TRBJ1-5, with D maybe TRBD1 (6 bases). The CDR3 consists of 14 residues. With 4 bases removed from V and 1 base from J, the gap between germline ends came to 8 bases. Germline assignment: CDR1 LGHDT and CDR2 YNNKEL (reference sequence). CDR3 protein: CASSPTGSNQPQHF. In DNA, the CDR3 is TGTGCCAGCAGCCCGACAGGAAGCAATCAGCCCCAGCATTTT.

The J gene is TRBJ2-6, the V gene TRBV6-5; maybe TRBD1 (6 bases). The CDR3 sequence is 16 residues long. Between the trimmed V and J ends, which lost 0 bases and 1 base, there was a span of 7 bases. In germline, CDR1 is MNHEY, CDR2 SVGAGI. The CDR3 DNA is TGTGCCAGCAGTTACTCGGGGACATCTGGGGCCAACGTCCTGACTTTC. Translated: CASSYSGTSGANVLTF.

V and J are TRBV6-5 and TRBJ2-7; D is unresolved. CDR3 size: 15 residues. CDR1 is MNHEY, CDR2 SVGAGI, per germline. The ends were cut back, 7 bases at V and 2 bases at J, with 18 bases in the middle. CDR3 sequence reads: CASKVGGTETYEQYF. CDR3 DNA sequence: TGTGCCAGCAAGGTTGGCGGAACTGAAACCTACGAGCAGTACTTC.

This clone was counted a few times. J is TRBJ1-2 and V is TRBV5-1, with 8 bases matching TRBD1. The germline gives CDR1 SGHRS, CDR2 YFSETQ. V shed 2 bases, J shed 8 bases, and the junction held 11 bases outside the gene matches. The CDR3 length is 15 residues. CDR3 sequence (DNA): TGCGCCAGCAGCTTCGACGGACAGGGCCTGGGGGGCTACACCTTC. It is translated as CASSFDGQGLGGYTF. The full variable domain, with the rest looked up from reference TRBV5-1 and TRBJ1-2, is KAGVTQTPRYLIKTRGQQVTLSCSPISGHRSVSWYQQTPGQGLQFLFEYFSETQRNKGNFPGRFSGRQFSNSRSEMNVSTLELGDSALYLCASSFDGQGLGGYTFGSGTRLTVV.

The rearrangement uses TRBV7-9 and TRBJ1-1; a weak D match, TRBD1 (5 bases). CDR1 and CDR2 (germline): SEHNR, FQNEAQ (reference sequence). The CDR3 has 15 residues. The V and J ends lost 1 base and 0 bases respectively, with 9 bases between them. The CDR3 reads CASSLDGGMNTEAFF. The CDR3 DNA reads TGTGCCAGCAGCTTAGATGGGGGGATGAACACTGAAGCTTTCTTT.

CDR3 loop: CASSEAGVPTDTQYF. As DNA, the CDR3 is TGTGCCAGCAGTGAGGCAGGGGTCCCCACAGATACGCAGTATTTT. The chain joins TRBV2 to TRBJ2-3; a weak D match, TRBD1 (6 bases). Trimming shortened V by 3 bases and J by 2 bases, and 12 bases separated the two germline ends. Germline CDR1 is SNHLY and CDR2 is FYNNEI. The CDR3 length is 15 residues.